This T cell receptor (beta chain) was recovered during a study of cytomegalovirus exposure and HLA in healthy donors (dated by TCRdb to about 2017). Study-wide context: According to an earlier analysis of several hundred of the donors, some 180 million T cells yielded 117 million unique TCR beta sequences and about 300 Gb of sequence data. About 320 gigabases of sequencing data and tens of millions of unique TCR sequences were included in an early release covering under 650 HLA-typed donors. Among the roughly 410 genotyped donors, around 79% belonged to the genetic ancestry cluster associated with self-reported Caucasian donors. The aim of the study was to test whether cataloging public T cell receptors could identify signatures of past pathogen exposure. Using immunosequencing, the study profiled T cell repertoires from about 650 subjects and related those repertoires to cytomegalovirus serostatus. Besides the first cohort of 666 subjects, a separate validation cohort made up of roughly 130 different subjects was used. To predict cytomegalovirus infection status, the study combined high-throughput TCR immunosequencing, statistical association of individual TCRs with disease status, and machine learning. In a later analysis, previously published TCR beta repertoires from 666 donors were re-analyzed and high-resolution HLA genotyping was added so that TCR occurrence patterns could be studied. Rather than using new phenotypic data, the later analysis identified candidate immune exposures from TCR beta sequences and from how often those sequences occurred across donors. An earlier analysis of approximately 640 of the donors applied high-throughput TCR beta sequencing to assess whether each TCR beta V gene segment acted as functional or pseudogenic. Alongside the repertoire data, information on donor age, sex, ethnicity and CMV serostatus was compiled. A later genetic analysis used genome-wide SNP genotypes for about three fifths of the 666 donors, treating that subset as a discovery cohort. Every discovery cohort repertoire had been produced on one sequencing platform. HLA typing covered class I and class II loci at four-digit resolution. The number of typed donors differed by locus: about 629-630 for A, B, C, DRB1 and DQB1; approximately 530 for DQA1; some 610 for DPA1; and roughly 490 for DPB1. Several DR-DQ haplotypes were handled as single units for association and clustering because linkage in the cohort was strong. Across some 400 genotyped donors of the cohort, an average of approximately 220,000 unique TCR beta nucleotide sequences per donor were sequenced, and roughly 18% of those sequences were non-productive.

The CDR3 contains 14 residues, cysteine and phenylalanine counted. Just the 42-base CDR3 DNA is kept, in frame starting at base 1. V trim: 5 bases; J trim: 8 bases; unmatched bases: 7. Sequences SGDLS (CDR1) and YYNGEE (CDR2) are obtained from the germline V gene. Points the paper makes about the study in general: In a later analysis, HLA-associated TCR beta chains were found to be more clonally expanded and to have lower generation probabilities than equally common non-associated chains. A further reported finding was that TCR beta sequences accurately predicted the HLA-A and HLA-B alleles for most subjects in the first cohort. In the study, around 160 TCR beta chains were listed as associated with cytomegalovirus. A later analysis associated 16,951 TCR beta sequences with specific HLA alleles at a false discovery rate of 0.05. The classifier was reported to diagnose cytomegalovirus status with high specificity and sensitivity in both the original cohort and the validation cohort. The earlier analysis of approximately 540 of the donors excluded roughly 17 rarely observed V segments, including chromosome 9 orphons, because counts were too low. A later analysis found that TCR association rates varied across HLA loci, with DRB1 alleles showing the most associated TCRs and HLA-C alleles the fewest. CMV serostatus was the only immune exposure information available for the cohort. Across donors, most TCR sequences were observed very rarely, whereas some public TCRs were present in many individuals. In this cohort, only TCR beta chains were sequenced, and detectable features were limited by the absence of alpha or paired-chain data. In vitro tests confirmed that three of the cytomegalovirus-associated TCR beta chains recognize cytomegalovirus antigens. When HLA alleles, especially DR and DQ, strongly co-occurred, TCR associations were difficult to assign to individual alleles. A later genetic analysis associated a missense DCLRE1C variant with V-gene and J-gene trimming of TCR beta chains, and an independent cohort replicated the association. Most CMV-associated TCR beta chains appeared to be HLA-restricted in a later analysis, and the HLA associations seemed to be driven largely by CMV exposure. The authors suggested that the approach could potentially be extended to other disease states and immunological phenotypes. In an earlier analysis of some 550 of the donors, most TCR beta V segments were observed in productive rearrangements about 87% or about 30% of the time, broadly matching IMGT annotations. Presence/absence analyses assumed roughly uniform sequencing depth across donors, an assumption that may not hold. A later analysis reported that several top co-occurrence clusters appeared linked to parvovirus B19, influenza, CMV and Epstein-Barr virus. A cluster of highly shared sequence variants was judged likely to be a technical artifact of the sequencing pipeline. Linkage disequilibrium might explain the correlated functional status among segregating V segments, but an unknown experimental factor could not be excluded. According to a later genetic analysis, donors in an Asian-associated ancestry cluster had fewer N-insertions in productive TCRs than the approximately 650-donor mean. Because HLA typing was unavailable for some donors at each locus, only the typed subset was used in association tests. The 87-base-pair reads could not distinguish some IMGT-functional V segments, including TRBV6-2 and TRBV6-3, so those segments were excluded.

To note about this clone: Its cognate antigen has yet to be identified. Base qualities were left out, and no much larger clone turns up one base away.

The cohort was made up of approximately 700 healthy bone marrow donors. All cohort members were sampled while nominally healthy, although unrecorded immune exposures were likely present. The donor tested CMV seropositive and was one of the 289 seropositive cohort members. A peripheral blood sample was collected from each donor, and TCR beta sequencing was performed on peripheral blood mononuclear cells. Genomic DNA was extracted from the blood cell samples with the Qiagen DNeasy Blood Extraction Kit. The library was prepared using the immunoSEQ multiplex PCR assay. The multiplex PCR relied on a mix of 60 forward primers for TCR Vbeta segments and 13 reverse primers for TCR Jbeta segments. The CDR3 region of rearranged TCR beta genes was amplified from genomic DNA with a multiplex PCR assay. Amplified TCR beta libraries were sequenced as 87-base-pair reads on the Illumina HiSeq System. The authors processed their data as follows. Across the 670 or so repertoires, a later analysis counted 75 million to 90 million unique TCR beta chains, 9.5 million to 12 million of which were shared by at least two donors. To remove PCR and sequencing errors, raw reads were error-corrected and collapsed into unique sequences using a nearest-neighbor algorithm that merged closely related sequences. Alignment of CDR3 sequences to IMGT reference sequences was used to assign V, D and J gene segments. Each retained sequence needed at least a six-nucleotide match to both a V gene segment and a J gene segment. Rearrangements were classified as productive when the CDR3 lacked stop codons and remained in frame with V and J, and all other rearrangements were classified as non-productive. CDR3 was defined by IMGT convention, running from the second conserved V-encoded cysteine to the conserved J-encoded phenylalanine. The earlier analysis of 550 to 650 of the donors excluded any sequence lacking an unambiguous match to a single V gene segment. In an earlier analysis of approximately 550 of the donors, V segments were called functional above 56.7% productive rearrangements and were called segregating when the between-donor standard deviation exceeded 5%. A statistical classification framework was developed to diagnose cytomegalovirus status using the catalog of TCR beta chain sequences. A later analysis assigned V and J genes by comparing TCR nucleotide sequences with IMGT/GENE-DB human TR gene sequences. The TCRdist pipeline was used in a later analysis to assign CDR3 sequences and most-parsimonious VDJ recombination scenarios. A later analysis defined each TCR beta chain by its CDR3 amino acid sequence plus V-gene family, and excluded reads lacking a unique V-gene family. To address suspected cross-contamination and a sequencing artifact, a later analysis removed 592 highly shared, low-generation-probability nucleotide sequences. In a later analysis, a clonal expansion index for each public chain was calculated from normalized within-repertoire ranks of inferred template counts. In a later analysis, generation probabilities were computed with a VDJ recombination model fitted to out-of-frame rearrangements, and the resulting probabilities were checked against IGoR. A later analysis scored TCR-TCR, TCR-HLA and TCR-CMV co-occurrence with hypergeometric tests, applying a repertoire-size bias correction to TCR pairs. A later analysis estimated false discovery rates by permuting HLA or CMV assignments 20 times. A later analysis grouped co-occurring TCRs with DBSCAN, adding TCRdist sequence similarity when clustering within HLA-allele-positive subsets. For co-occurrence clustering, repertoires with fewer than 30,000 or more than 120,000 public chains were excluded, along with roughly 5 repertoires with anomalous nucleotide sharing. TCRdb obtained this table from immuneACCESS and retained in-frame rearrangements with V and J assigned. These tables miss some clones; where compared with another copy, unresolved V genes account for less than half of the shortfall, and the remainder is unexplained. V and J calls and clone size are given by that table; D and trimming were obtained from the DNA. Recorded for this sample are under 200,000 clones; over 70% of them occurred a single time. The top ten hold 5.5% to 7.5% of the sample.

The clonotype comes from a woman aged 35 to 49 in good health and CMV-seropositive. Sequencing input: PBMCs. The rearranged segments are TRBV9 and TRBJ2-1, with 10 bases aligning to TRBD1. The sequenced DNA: TGTGCCAGCAGGACAGGGGGCGCAGACGATGAGCAGTTCTTC. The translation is CASRTGGADDEQFF.